This T cell receptor (beta chain) was observed in a study of cytomegalovirus exposure and HLA in healthy donors. Use of 60 Vbeta and 13 Jbeta primers characterized the PCR. Profiled with immunoSEQ multiplex PCR; TCRdb holds only in-frame clones, not every one. The table shows some 150,000 clones, with approximately 88% occurring only once. Sequencing was performed on PBMCs. The receptor comes from a woman aged 18-29 years in good health and CMV-seronegative.

The CDR3 loop reads CASSESRASTDTQYF. The CDR3 region has the DNA TGTGCCAGCAGTGAATCCAGGGCCAGCACAGATACGCAGTATTTT. The chain carries TRBV6-4 and TRBJ2-3, with D tentatively TRBD1 (5 bases). The CDR3 totals 15 residues. V gave up 3 bases and J gave up 0 bases, with 10 bases separating them. Per germline, CDR1 MRHNA and CDR2 SNTAGT.